These 21 T cell receptor beta chains share one sample of origin, sequenced in a study of molecular identifiers for immune sequencing clone quantification. TCRdb re-analysed the PCR reads in MiXCR, keeping a single row per CDR3 protein. The sample contains some 65,000 distinct CDR3 sequences, about 18% of which appear only once. Sequencing was performed on naive CD8+ T cells from blood, with Jurkat cell RNA spiked in. Subset here: FACS-sorted CD8+CD4-CCR7+CD45RA+ naive T cells. Every receptor here comes from a human donor in good health. Some libraries in this study had Jurkat cell RNA spiked in.

In its sample, this clonotype was seen many times. The chain carries TRBV13 and TRBJ1-4; 9 bases are shared with TRBD1. The germline CDR1 and CDR2 sequences are PRHDT and FYEKMQ (reference sequence). This CDR3 has 16 amino acids. V dropped 4 bases and J dropped 8; count of bases not matched to a gene: 11. Here the CDR3 reads CASSSQQGAFEEKLFF. CDR3 nucleotide sequence: TGTGCCAGCAGCTCCCAACAGGGGGCCTTTGAGGAAAAACTGTTTTTT.

With regard to this clonotype: With a much larger clone just one base away, this may be a read error. The chain recombines TRBV12-3 or TRBV12-4 with TRBJ1-2, with 7 bases that match TRBD1. The CDR3 loop spans 14 amino acids. CDR3 nucleotides: TGTGTCAGCAGCCGCATCGGGACAGACTATGGCTACACCTTC. Translating gives CVSSRIGTDYGYTF.

This clonotype was counted a few times. This sequence may be a read error, since a much larger clone differs from it by one base. V and J are TRBV20-1 and TRBJ1-1; D gene uncertain. Germline V gives CDR1 DFQATT, CDR2 SNEGSKA (reference sequence). The CDR3 extends over 13 amino acids. CDR3 in DNA: TGCAGTGCCACGGATATTCCGGTCACTGAAGTTTTCTTT. Its translation: CSATDIPVTEVFF.

Of note for this clonotype: A read error is possible here, since a much larger clone lies one base away. The chain joins TRBV15 to TRBJ2-3, with D possibly TRBD1 on 6 matching bases. CDR3 length: 14 amino acids. Germline values: CDR1 LNHNV, CDR2 YYDKDF (reference sequence). The CDR3 loop is CATSRTGSTDMQYF. CDR3 coding DNA: TGTGCCACCAGCAGGACAGGAAGCACAGATATGCAGTATTTT. Looking up the rest from reference TRBV15 and TRBJ2-3 gives the full variable domain: DAMVIQNPRYQVTQFGKPVTLSCSQTLNHNVMYWYQQKSSQAPKLLFHYYDKDFNNEADTPDNFQSRRPNTSFCFLDIRSPGLGDTAMYLCATSRTGSTDMQYFGPGTRLTVL.

This clonotype was recorded at least ten times. The V call is TRBV30, the J call TRBJ2-3; the D gene is possibly TRBD2 (6 bases). Germline V CDR1 and CDR2: GTSNPN, SVGIG (reference sequence). Trimming took 4 bases from V and 0 from J, leaving 11 bases between them. The CDR3 totals 14 residues. CDR3 protein: CAWTAGTSTDTQYF. In nucleotides, the CDR3 is TGTGCCTGGACCGCCGGGACTAGCACAGATACGCAGTATTTT.

The table lists this clonotype with many counts. The chain links TRBV19 to TRBJ2-3, with 7 bases aligning to TRBD2. Trimming removed 4 bases from V and 3 bases from J; junction bases left unmatched: 4. CDR1 and CDR2 from the germline V gene are LNHDA and SQIVND (reference sequence). The CDR3 totals 14 residues. The CDR3 DNA reads TGTGCCAGTAGTACTAGCGGTGGAACAGATACGCAGTATTTT. Its protein product is CASSTSGGTDTQYF.

The chain joins TRBV27 to TRBJ2-3, with TRBD1 as a possible D gene (5 bases). The germline V gene has CDR1 MNHEY and CDR2 SMNVEV (reference sequence). V was pared by 4 bases and J by 2 bases, with 19 bases between. The CDR3 length is 17 residues. This CDR3 is CASSSQGSQHLTDTQYF. The CDR3 region has the DNA TGTGCCAGCAGTTCCCAGGGCAGTCAGCATCTCACAGATACGCAGTATTTT.

Note on this clonotype: This is likely a read error, given that the CDR3 carries no conserved phenylalanine or tryptophan at its end. The genes are TRBV7-9 and TRBJ2-7, with TRBD1 matching 8 bases. Germline V CDR1 and CDR2: SEHNR, FQNEAQ (reference sequence). The length of the CDR3 is 16 residues. In nucleotides, the CDR3 is TGTGCCAACAGCTTAGTGGTTGCCGGACAGGGCTACGAGCAGTACCTC. It encodes CANSLVVAGQGYEQYL.

Note on this clonotype: The junction shows a germline mismatch at one end, possibly a read error. This sequence joins TRBV19 and TRBJ1-3; D gene ambiguous. The CDR3 length is 15 residues. The germline gives CDR1 LNHDA, CDR2 SQIVND (reference sequence). CDR3 nucleotide sequence: TGTGCCAGCAGCGGATCGGGGAACTCTGGAAACACCATGTATTTT. It translates to CASSGSGNSGNTMYF.

Many counts were recorded for this clonotype. The V and J genes are TRBV5-1 and TRBJ2-3; TRBD2 matches at 7 bases. The V segment lost 4 bases and the J segment 2 bases; nucleotides outside the gene matches: 10. The CDR3 extends over 16 amino acids. Looked up from germline, CDR1 is SGHRS and CDR2 is YFSETQ. DNA of the CDR3: TGCGCCAGCAGCCCTCACACCGGGAGGACCACAGATACGCAGTATTTT. Translation: CASSPHTGRTTDTQYF. Together with reference TRBV5-1 and TRBJ2-3, the CDR3 gives the full variable domain: KAGVTQTPRYLIKTRGQQVTLSCSPISGHRSVSWYQQTPGQGLQFLFEYFSETQRNKGNFPGRFSGRQFSNSRSEMNVSTLELGDSALYLCASSPHTGRTTDTQYFGPGTRLTVL.

This clonotype was seen ten or more times. V and J are TRBV13 and TRBJ2-7, with D unresolved. Germline CDR1 PRHDT, CDR2 FYEKMQ (reference sequence). The V end was cut by 5 bases, the J end by 2 bases, with 19 bases between. This CDR3 has 16 amino acids. CDR3 DNA sequence: TGTGCCAGCAGCCTATTTCGAAGTACAGACCCCTACGAGCAGTACTTC. Amino acids: CASSLFRSTDPYEQYF.

This clonotype showed up many times. This sequence joins TRBV28 and TRBJ2-1; the D is unclear. V was shortened by 6 bases and J by 1 base, with 7 bases between the two germline ends. Per the germline V gene, CDR1 is MDHEN and CDR2 is SYDVKM. The CDR3 covers 13 residues. The CDR3, as DNA: TGTGCCAGCAGCCGGAGTTCCTACAATGAGCAGTTCTTC. The encoded protein is CASSRSSYNEQFF. Filled out from reference TRBV28 and TRBJ2-1, the complete variable domain reads DVKVTQSSRYLVKRTGEKVFLECVQDMDHENMFWYRQDPGLGLRLIYFSYDVKMKEKGDIPEGYSVSREKKERFSLILESASTNQTSMYLCASSRSSYNEQFFGPGTRLTVL.

This clonotype was detected ten times or more. The chain couples TRBV12-3 or TRBV12-4 to TRBJ1-1; D ambiguous. The CDR3 consists of 13 residues. V lost 6 bases and J lost 6, with 14 bases in between. The CDR3 loop is CASSLTLFAEAFF. The CDR3 DNA reads TGTGCCAGCAGCTTGACGTTGTTTGCTGAAGCTTTCTTT.

This clonotype was seen repeatedly, ten times or more. V is TRBV6-5 and J is TRBJ1-5; TRBD1 aligns across 7 bases. The CDR3 runs 17 residues. Germline CDR1 and CDR2: MNHEY and SVGAGI. V lost 6 bases, J lost 0 bases, and 11 bases stayed unmatched. The CDR3 DNA sequence: TGTGCCAGCAGCCCCGACAGGGAATGGGATAGCAATCAGCCCCAGCATTTT. It yields the protein CASSPDREWDSNQPQHF.

As for this clonotype: This could be a read error, since a much larger clone is one nucleotide away. This chain joins TRBV5-5 and TRBJ1-4; maybe TRBD1 (5 bases). The ends were cut back, 4 bases at V and 6 bases at J, with 19 bases in the middle. The CDR3 sequence is 16 residues long. CDR1 SGHKS and CDR2 YYEKEE come from the germline V gene (reference sequence). The CDR3 sequence is CASSAPFRGRDEKLFF. For the CDR3, the DNA is TGTGCCAGCAGCGCCCCGTTCCGGGGCCGGGATGAAAAACTGTTTTTT.

This chain joins TRBV5-3 and TRBJ2-7; D unresolved. TRBV5-3 is sorted into the ORF group, with uncertain function. CDR3 size: 16 residues. V was cut by 8 bases and J by 5 bases, with 26 bases left in between. The CDR3 coding sequence is TGTGCCAGCAGCCGAGATGGCTTGGGCCGGATCAACGAGCAGTACTTC. This codes for CASSRDGLGRINEQYF.

The chain joins TRBV12-3 or TRBV12-4 to TRBJ2-3; TRBD2 matches at 9 bases. The CDR3 spans 17 residues. V was clipped by 1 base and J by 2 bases; unmatched bases: 7. The CDR3 protein is CASSLGAREGPTDTQYF. In DNA, the CDR3 is TGTGCCAGCAGTTTAGGAGCGCGGGAGGGCCCCACAGATACGCAGTATTTT.

This clonotype was detected many times. The chain employs TRBV7-6 and TRBJ1-1; D is perhaps TRBD1 (6 bases). V was trimmed by 5 bases and J by 7 bases, leaving 20 bases between them. Per the germline V gene, CDR1 is SGHVS and CDR2 is FNYEAQ. The CDR3 loop spans 15 amino acids. The CDR3 protein is CASSPGGGAFFEAFF. CDR3 in DNA: TGTGCCAGCAGCCCGGGAGGGGGGGCATTCTTTGAAGCTTTCTTT.

This clonotype has ten or more counts. The chain combines TRBV27 with TRBJ2-7; possible D gene TRBD2, 5 bases. The V end lost 1 base, the J end lost 0 bases, and 10 bases lay between the germline ends. The CDR3 contains 15 residues. Germline assignment: CDR1 MNHEY and CDR2 SMNVEV (reference sequence). This CDR3 reads CASSLFSGNSYEQYF. In DNA form, the CDR3 reads TGTGCCAGCAGTTTATTCAGCGGTAACTCCTACGAGCAGTACTTC.

The table lists this clonotype with many counts. The chain carries TRBV9 and TRBJ2-2, with D uncertain. The germline V gene has CDR1 SGDLS and CDR2 YYNGEE. The CDR3 is 15 residues long. V lost 1 base, J lost 0 bases, and 7 bases lay in between. Here the CDR3 DNA reads TGTGCCAGCAGCGTATACGGAACGAACACCGGGGAGCTGTTTTTT. Translated, it gives CASSVYGTNTGELFF.

This clonotype was detected many times. This chain uses TRBV20-1 with TRBJ2-5, with 12 bases that match TRBD2. The CDR3 contains 16 residues. Germline lookup yields CDR1 DFQATT and CDR2 SNEGSKA (reference sequence). The CDR3 DNA sequence: TGCAGCTGTAAATTTTCGACTAGCGGGAGTTTGTCGGCCCAGTACTTC. Protein sequence: CSCKFSTSGSLSAQYF.